Sequencing of this TCR beta chain was carried out in a study of shared clonotypes between healthy human individuals. Naive-designated CD8 cells lacked CD45RO, were positively enriched for CCR7, and omitted terminally differentiated effector memory CD45RA+ cells. Method: immunoSEQ multiplex PCR; TCRdb's copy keeps in-frame clones and lacks some. There are nearly 2 million clones in the sample; around 96% occur only once, and around 1% lies in the top ten. Study results and caveats: Clonotype sharing among donors was expected to depend on sequencing depth.

Concerning this clone: Its antigen is still unknown.

This TCR was recovered from a man aged 18 to 35 in good health. Specimen: naive CD8+ T cells sorted from blood.

The CDR3 DNA reads as TGTGCCAGCAGCTGGACCGGGGGTACCGGGGAGCTGTTTTTT. Its translation is CASSWTGGTGELFF. This chain links TRBV7-9 with TRBJ2-2, with D possibly being TRBD2 (6 bases). V dropped 4 bases and J dropped 5 bases, with 11 bases sitting between them. CDR3 length: 14 amino acids. Germline V lookup: CDR1 SEHNR, CDR2 FQNEAQ (reference sequence).